Below are 14 T cell receptor beta chains sequenced from a single sample in a study of blood T cell repertoires in COVID-19. Sequencing was performed with immunoSEQ multiplex PCR; in TCRdb, only in-frame clones are kept and a portion is missing. The sample contains nearly 200,000 clones, 84% of which appear only once. Source material: peripheral blood. The receptors shown here come from a woman in her seventies with active or convalescent COVID-19.

V is TRBV6-4 and J is TRBJ2-7; 11 bases line up with TRBD2. This CDR3 is 14 amino acids long. Per the germline V gene, CDR1 is MRHNA and CDR2 is SNTAGT. The V segment lost 4 bases and the J segment 2 bases; nucleotides outside the gene matches: 1. The CDR3, as DNA: TGTGCCAGCAGTGTAGCGGGAGGGCCCTACGAGCAGTACTTC. Its protein is CASSVAGGPYEQYF.

The chain uses TRBV18 and TRBJ2-5; perhaps TRBD1 as D (5 bases). Trimming left V 1 base short and J 4 bases short, with 7 bases between. There are 13 residues in the CDR3. Germline assignment: CDR1 KGHSH and CDR2 LQKENI. CDR3 sequence reads: CASSPRRGETQYF. The CDR3 bases are TGTGCCAGCTCACCACGAAGGGGAGAGACCCAGTACTTC.

The chain is built from TRBV3-1 (or the pseudogene TRBV3-2) and TRBJ2-3; tentative D call: TRBD1 (5 bases). CDR1 is LGHDT and CDR2 is YNNKEL in the germline V gene (reference sequence). CDR3 size: 15 residues. Trimming shortened V by 0 bases and J by 2 bases, and 9 bases separated the two germline ends. The CDR3 bases are TGTGCCAGCAGCCAAGATCCGACAGCCACAGATACGCAGTATTTT. Protein product: CASSQDPTATDTQYF.

The chain recombines TRBV5-4 with TRBJ2-7, with 14 bases aligning to TRBD2. Germline V CDR1 and CDR2: SGHNT, YYREEE (reference sequence). The CDR3 is 15 amino acids. The J segment lost 3 bases and the V segment lost 3 bases, leaving 2 bases of the junction unmatched. In DNA, the CDR3 is TGTGCCAGCAGCTCGGGACTAGCGGGAGACTACGAGCAGTACTTC. Residues: CASSSGLAGDYEQYF.

The chain links TRBV5-1 to TRBJ1-5; D might be TRBD1 (5 bases). V gave up 2 bases and J gave up 2 bases, with 8 bases separating them. Germline CDR1 and CDR2: SGHRS and YFSETQ. This CDR3 comprises 14 residues. For the CDR3, the DNA is TGCGCCAGCAGCTTCCAGGGTGGCAATCAGCCCCAGCATTTT. It codes for CASSFQGGNQPQHF.

This clone appeared once. The rearrangement uses TRBV6-1 and TRBJ2-4, with a possible D match to TRBD2 (6 bases). Germline lookup yields CDR1 MNHNS and CDR2 SASEGT. The CDR3 sequence is 16 residues long. V lost 3 bases, J lost 1 base, and 13 bases lay in between. CDR3: CASSDRGLDAKNIQYF. CDR3 sequence (DNA): TGTGCCAGCAGTGATCGGGGACTCGACGCCAAAAACATTCAGTACTTC.

The rearrangement links TRBV3-1 (or the pseudogene TRBV3-2) to TRBJ2-3, with D unclear. V lost 4 bases and J 4 bases, leaving 6 bases between the germline ends. There are 12 residues in the CDR3. The germline gives CDR1 LGHDT, CDR2 YNNKEL (reference sequence). CDR3 nucleotide sequence: TGTGCCAGCAGCCTCCAGTCAGATACGCAGTATTTT. It yields the protein CASSLQSDTQYF.

The chain is built from TRBV6-2 or TRBV6-3 and TRBJ2-3; TRBD1 matches at 9 bases. The CDR3 has 15 amino acids. V lost 5 bases, J lost 5 bases, and 8 bases stayed unmatched. CDR1 and CDR2 (germline): MNHEY, SVGEGT. The CDR3 DNA follows: TGTGCCAGCAGTACCGGGACAGGGCATATAGATACGCAGTATTTT. This translates into CASSTGTGHIDTQYF.

This clone was counted between two and nine times. This chain joins TRBV5-1 and TRBJ2-7; 10 positions agree with TRBD2. V lost 4 bases and J lost 2; bases outside the gene matches: 3. Germline CDR1 SGHRS, CDR2 YFSETQ. There are 14 residues in the CDR3. The CDR3 loop reads CASSRTSGPYEQYF. The CDR3 bases are TGCGCCAGCAGCCGGACTAGCGGACCCTACGAGCAGTACTTC.

The chain couples TRBV11-2 to TRBJ2-7; TRBD1 aligns across 7 bases. The V and J ends lost 0 bases and 7 bases, in that order; junction bases with no gene match: 9. In germline, CDR1 is SGHAT, CDR2 FQNNGV. This CDR3 has 15 amino acids. CDR3 residues: CASSLERQGLREQYF. As DNA, the CDR3 is TGTGCCAGCAGCTTAGAACGACAGGGCTTAAGAGAGCAGTACTTC.

V usage is TRBV6-5 and J usage is TRBJ2-5; D is possibly TRBD2 (6 bases). The CDR3 consists of 16 residues. CDR1 MNHEY and CDR2 SVGAGI come from the germline V gene. V gave up 1 base and J gave up 3 bases, with 15 bases separating them. The CDR3: CASSYLSAGLKETQYF. CDR3 nucleotide sequence: TGTGCCAGCAGTTACTTATCAGCTGGACTAAAAGAGACCCAGTACTTC.

The V and J genes are TRBV5-6 and TRBJ2-2; the D gene is possibly TRBD2 (6 bases). V was pared by 9 bases and J by 0 bases, with 18 bases between. The CDR3 runs to 16 residues. CDR1 is SGHDT and CDR2 is YYEEEE in the germline V gene. The CDR3 region is CAIPKAGLANTGELFF. CDR3 nucleotides: TGTGCCATCCCCAAGGCGGGACTGGCGAACACCGGGGAGCTGTTTTTT.

The chain uses TRBV6-5 and TRBJ2-2; TRBD2 matches 9 bases. V lost 7 bases to trimming and J lost 5 bases; unmatched junction nucleotides: 5. CDR1 is MNHEY, CDR2 SVGAGI, per germline. The CDR3 runs to 14 residues. CDR3 sequence reads: CASILLAGTGELFF. CDR3 DNA: TGTGCCAGCATTCTCCTAGCGGGAACCGGGGAGCTGTTTTTT.

The chain has TRBV3-1 (or the pseudogene TRBV3-2) and TRBJ2-3; the D gene is possibly TRBD2 (6 bases). Germline loops: CDR1 LGHDT, CDR2 YNNKEL (reference sequence). V gave up 4 bases and J gave up 2 bases, with 19 bases separating them. This CDR3 has 17 amino acids. In DNA form, the CDR3 reads TGTGCCAGCAGCCCACTCGGGACCGGACTAAACACAGATACGCAGTATTTT. This codes for CASSPLGTGLNTDTQYF.